Listed here are 27 T cell receptor beta chains from one sample, sequenced in a study of shared clonotypes between healthy human individuals. The table came from immunoSEQ multiplex PCR; TCRdb's copy has only in-frame clones and leaves some out. The table includes around 500,000 clones, about 76% detected once. Sequencing used PBMCs. These receptors were collected from a woman aged 40 to 49 in good health. Some clones in this sample may be carry-over from other donors' samples.

Ten or more counts support this clone. This chain uses TRBV4-3 with TRBJ1-1; D is ambiguous. Trimming stripped 4 bases from V and 0 bases from J, with 9 bases between. Germline lookup yields CDR1 LGHNA and CDR2 YSLEER. The CDR3 consists of 14 residues. The CDR3 DNA is TGCGCCAGCAGCCGGCACCGCATGAACACTGAAGCTTTCTTT. Residues: CASSRHRMNTEAFF.

A single count supports this clone. The chain carries TRBV7-2 and TRBJ2-3; 10 bases map to TRBD2. Germline V lookup: CDR1 SGHTA, CDR2 FQGNSA. Losses at the gene ends were 0 bases for V and 3 bases for J; bases not matched to a gene: 6. The CDR3 length is 17 residues. In DNA form, the CDR3 reads TGTGCCAGCAGCTTAGCGGCTAGCGGGAGTGGGACAGATACGCAGTATTTT. Translating it yields CASSLAASGSGTDTQYF.

The chain is built from TRBV18 and TRBJ2-7; no clear D. Germline V gene sequence: CDR1 KGHSH, CDR2 LQKENI. This CDR3 contains 15 residues. V lost 4 bases, J lost 0 bases, and 13 bases lay in between. CDR3 in amino acids: CASSREDGSSYEQYF. For the CDR3, the DNA is TGTGCCAGCTCACGCGAGGACGGCAGCTCCTACGAGCAGTACTTC. Based on the CDR3 plus reference TRBV18 and TRBJ2-7, the full variable domain is NAGVMQNPRHLVRRRGQEARLRCSPMKGHSHVYWYRQLPEEGLKFMVYLQKENIIDESGMPKERFSAEFPKEGPSILRIQQVVRGDSAAYFCASSREDGSSYEQYFGPGTRLTVT.

The chain couples TRBV19 to TRBJ2-7, with 7 bases that match TRBD1. Germline assignment: CDR1 LNHDA and CDR2 SQIVND (reference sequence). The CDR3 consists of 15 residues. Unmatched junction bases numbered 9, after V lost 7 bases and J lost 0 bases. CDR3 residues: CASTMGDRSSYEQYF. For the CDR3, the DNA is TGTGCCAGTACAATGGGGGACAGAAGCTCCTACGAGCAGTACTTC.

This clone turned up a few times. This chain joins TRBV7-9 and TRBJ2-5; 7 bases map to TRBD1. J gave up 2 bases and V 5 bases, and 8 bases lay outside the gene matches. Germline CDR1 and CDR2: SEHNR and FQNEAQ (reference sequence). The CDR3 is 15 residues long. The CDR3 is CASSPRDRRQETQYF. The CDR3 DNA follows: TGTGCCAGCAGCCCAAGGGACAGACGTCAAGAGACCCAGTACTTC.

The genes are TRBV19 and TRBJ2-7, with a tentative D call TRBD1 (6 bases). The germline gives CDR1 LNHDA, CDR2 SQIVND (reference sequence). This CDR3 region has 15 residues. The V end lost 1 base, the J end lost 2 bases, and 12 bases lay between the germline ends. The CDR3 is CASSIARDTTYEQYF. CDR3 coding DNA: TGTGCCAGTAGTATAGCCAGGGACACTACCTACGAGCAGTACTTC.

This clone was counted only a few times. This chain links TRBV30 with TRBJ2-6; no definite D call. The germline V and J ends were trimmed by 5 bases and 0 bases, with 11 bases remaining between them. This CDR3 is built from 15 residues. Per the germline V gene, CDR1 is GTSNPN and CDR2 is SVGIG (reference sequence). The CDR3 DNA follows: TGTGCCTGGGTCCTGAGCTTCTCTGGGGCCAACGTCCTGACTTTC. Amino acids: CAWVLSFSGANVLTF.

Concerning this clone itself: An end of the junction differs from the germline gene, which may be a read error. This rearrangement joins TRBV30 to TRBJ1-6; 7 bases line up with TRBD1. The CDR3 contains 18 residues. Germline CDR1 reads GTSNPN; CDR2 reads SVGIG (reference sequence). As DNA, the CDR3 is TGTGCCTGGAGTGCACGGACAGGATTTGGCTCCGATAATTCACCCCTCCACTTT. Its protein product is CAWSARTGFGSDNSPLHF.

This clone was observed many times. J is TRBJ1-3 and V is TRBV25-1; D unclear. From germline, CDR1 is MGHDK and CDR2 SYGVNS. CDR3 size: 16 residues. Trimming removed 4 bases at V and 7 bases at J, with 20 bases between. CDR3 coding DNA: TGTGCCAGCAGTGCGCAACTGGACGGGCTTCGGAACACCATATATTTT. It encodes CASSAQLDGLRNTIYF.

The V call is TRBV19, the J call TRBJ2-7, with 13 bases lining up with TRBD2. Germline CDR1 is LNHDA and CDR2 is SQIVND (reference sequence). The CDR3 length is 17 residues. J lost 4 bases, V lost 4 bases, and 10 bases had no gene match. The CDR3 nucleotides are TGTGCCAGTAGTAAGACTAGCGGGAGGCCCCAACTGTACGAGCAGTACTTC. This codes for CASSKTSGRPQLYEQYF.

Only one count was recorded for this clone. The chain couples TRBV10-3 to TRBJ1-4, with unresolved D. V was trimmed by 2 bases and J by 8 bases, leaving 15 bases between them. Germline-derived CDR1 and CDR2 are ENHRY and SYGVKD. The CDR3 contains 15 residues. The CDR3 region has the DNA TGTGCCATCAGTGAGGGTCCGAGCCGGGGAGAAAAACTGTTTTTT. As protein: CAISEGPSRGEKLFF.

This clone was recorded once. J is TRBJ1-4 and V is TRBV30; D perhaps matches TRBD1 (6 bases). Deletions cut 4 bases from V and 0 bases from J, with 18 bases between. Germline V gene sequence: CDR1 GTSNPN, CDR2 SVGIG (reference sequence). The length of the CDR3 is 17 residues. The CDR3 spells CAWTWGGAPATNEKLFF. The CDR3 DNA reads TGTGCCTGGACCTGGGGGGGGGCTCCAGCAACTAATGAAAAACTGTTTTTT.

This chain joins TRBV10-3 and TRBJ2-7; the D call may be TRBD1 or TRBD2 (5 bases each). In germline, CDR1 is ENHRY, CDR2 SYGVKD. This CDR3 contains 14 residues. V shed 3 bases and J shed 2 bases, with 11 bases lying between them. Here the CDR3 reads CAISEGTDPYEQYF. The CDR3 coding sequence is TGTGCCATCAGTGAAGGGACGGACCCCTACGAGCAGTACTTC.

In regard to this clone: The sample contains more than one DNA sequence encoding this CDR3. V is TRBV5-1 and J is TRBJ2-5; TRBD2 agrees at 14 bases. The CDR3 runs 16 residues. Germline CDR1 reads SGHRS; CDR2 reads YFSETQ. Germline trimming cut 1 base from V and 5 bases from J; bases unmatched to any gene: 4. CDR3 coding DNA: TGCGCCAGCAGCTTGCCGGGACTAGCGGGAGCGGAGACCCAGTACTTC. Translating gives CASSLPGLAGAETQYF. The full variable domain, rest sourced from reference TRBV5-1 and TRBJ2-5, is KAGVTQTPRYLIKTRGQQVTLSCSPISGHRSVSWYQQTPGQGLQFLFEYFSETQRNKGNFPGRFSGRQFSNSRSEMNVSTLELGDSALYLCASSLPGLAGAETQYFGPGTRLLVL.

The chain combines TRBV28 with TRBJ2-1; the match to TRBD2 covers 9 bases. There are 16 residues in the CDR3. The V gene end was trimmed by 3 bases and the J gene end by 8 bases; junction bases not matched to a gene: 11. CDR1 is MDHEN and CDR2 is SYDVKM in the germline V gene. The CDR3 loop reads CASSLWGSGSLDEQFF. DNA for the CDR3: TGTGCCAGCAGTTTGTGGGGTAGCGGGAGTCTCGATGAGCAGTTCTTC.

V is TRBV27 and J is TRBJ2-7, with D perhaps matching TRBD2 (6 bases). This CDR3 has 15 amino acids. Germline-derived CDR1 and CDR2 are MNHEY and SMNVEV (reference sequence). Trimming pared 1 base from V and 4 bases from J, leaving 14 bases between. The CDR3 sequence is CASSLYGNGGYEQYF. The DNA for the CDR3 is TGTGCCAGCAGTTTATACGGAAATGGAGGGTACGAGCAGTACTTC.

The chain couples TRBV19 to TRBJ2-1; 10 bases are shared with TRBD1. The CDR3 is 16 residues long. Germline lookup yields CDR1 LNHDA and CDR2 SQIVND (reference sequence). V gave up 6 bases and J gave up 6 bases; unmatched junction bases: 11. CDR3 amino acids: CASRTTGGVLPNEQFF. CDR3 in DNA: TGTGCCAGTAGAACGACAGGGGGCGTTTTGCCCAATGAGCAGTTCTTC.

CDR3 nucleotide sequence: TGTGCCAGCAGTTACGGGACTAGCGTCTACAATGAGCAGTTCTTC. It translates to CASSYGTSVYNEQFF. This rearrangement joins TRBV6-5 to TRBJ2-1, with TRBD2 matching 10 bases. Trimming at V came to 2 bases and at J to 3 bases, leaving 1 base not matched to a gene. The CDR3 is 15 amino acids. Germline V gene data show CDR1 as MNHEY and CDR2 as SVGAGI.

V gene TRBV4-1 combines with J gene TRBJ2-2, with 7 bases aligning to TRBD1. This CDR3 is built from 16 residues. CDR1 and CDR2 (germline): MGHRA, YSYEKL. With 3 bases clipped from V and 6 bases from J, the junction kept 10 bases outside the gene matches. This CDR3 is CASSQTGQTGPGELFF. CDR3 in DNA: TGCGCCAGCAGCCAGACGGGACAGACAGGTCCCGGGGAGCTGTTTTTT.

The chain is built from TRBV4-2 and TRBJ2-7; the D gene is possibly TRBD2 (6 bases). V shed 0 bases and J shed 6 bases, with 18 bases lying between them. Germline CDR1 and CDR2: LGHNA and YNFKEQ. The CDR3 totals 16 residues. The CDR3 nucleotides read TGTGCCAGCAGCCAAGATACCCCCGGGAGTCCGGGCGAGCAGTACTTC. This translates into CASSQDTPGSPGEQYF.

The gene calls are TRBV6-1 and TRBJ2-2; 7 bases align to TRBD1. This CDR3 is built from 15 residues. Germline loops: CDR1 MNHNS, CDR2 SASEGT. The V gene end was trimmed by 6 bases and the J gene end by 2 bases; junction bases not matched to a gene: 6. The CDR3 nucleotides read TGTGCCAGCAGCAGGGACAGAGTAAACACCGGGGAGCTGTTTTTT. Residues: CASSRDRVNTGELFF.

The rearrangement links TRBV5-4 to TRBJ2-7; D tentatively reads TRBD1 or TRBD2 (5 bases each). Germline CDR1 SGHNT, CDR2 YYREEE (reference sequence). The CDR3 sequence is 16 residues long. Trimming removed 2 bases at V and 3 bases at J, with 18 bases between. The CDR3 DNA follows: TGTGCCAGCAGCTTTTTGGGATGGGGGTCCCTCTACGAGCAGTACTTC. Its protein is CASSFLGWGSLYEQYF.

The chain combines TRBV21-1 with TRBJ2-1. TRBV21-1 is labeled a pseudogene. The CDR3 has 16 residues. CDR3 nucleotides: TGTGCCAGCAGCATGGGGGCGGGGAGCTCCTACAATGAGCAGTTCTTC. Residues: CASSMGAGSSYNEQFF.

The chain couples TRBV6-6 to TRBJ2-1, with D perhaps TRBD2 (6 bases). The V gene's germline CDR1 is MNHNY and CDR2 SVGAGI (reference sequence). CDR3 length: 14 amino acids. The V gene lost 0 bases and the J gene lost 7 bases, with 10 bases spanning the gap. The CDR3 reads CASSYSSGLNEQFF. Here the CDR3 DNA reads TGTGCCAGCAGTTACTCCAGCGGACTAAATGAGCAGTTCTTC.

V and J are TRBV15 and TRBJ1-5; tentatively, D is TRBD1 (6 bases). V dropped 8 bases and J dropped 1 base, with 18 bases sitting between them. Germline V gives CDR1 LNHNV, CDR2 YYDKDF (reference sequence). This CDR3 contains 16 residues. CDR3 coding DNA: TGTGCCACCCTCCTCCGGGGGGCGCTGAGCAATCAGCCCCAGCATTTT. Translation: CATLLRGALSNQPQHF. Filled out from reference TRBV15 and TRBJ1-5, the complete variable domain reads DAMVIQNPRYQVTQFGKPVTLSCSQTLNHNVMYWYQQKSSQAPKLLFHYYDKDFNNEADTPDNFQSRRPNTSFCFLDIRSPGLGDTAMYLCATLLRGALSNQPQHFGDGTRLSIL.

Only a few counts were recorded for this clone. The J gene is TRBJ2-5, the V gene TRBV7-2, with D hard to call. The CDR3 length is 15 residues. CDR1 and CDR2 (germline): SGHTA, FQGNSA. The V end was cut by 2 bases, the J end by 2 bases, with 12 bases between. The CDR3 protein is CASSLKADGQETQYF. The DNA of the CDR3 is TGTGCCAGCAGCTTAAAGGCGGACGGGCAAGAGACCCAGTACTTC.

The chain recombines TRBV19 with TRBJ1-2, with 7 bases fitting TRBD1. This CDR3 spans 14 amino acids. J gave up 7 bases and V 7 bases, and 12 bases lay outside the gene matches. CDR1 and CDR2 (germline): LNHDA, SQIVND (reference sequence). CDR3 loop: CASTHRQGVSGYTF. The DNA of the CDR3 is TGTGCCAGTACCCATAGACAGGGTGTCTCTGGCTACACCTTC. The complete variable domain, with remaining parts taken from reference TRBV19 and TRBJ1-2, reads DGGITQSPKYLFRKEGQNVTLSCEQNLNHDAMYWYRQDPGQGLRLIYYSQIVNDFQKGDIAEGYSVSREKKESFPLTVTSAQKNPTAFYLCASTHRQGVSGYTFGSGTRLTVV.